Listed below are T cell receptor beta chains from one sample, sequenced in a study of T cell changes during pregnancy in multiple sclerosis. Repertoires were generated with immunoSEQ multiplex PCR, while TCRdb's copy carries only in-frame clones and drops some. The table records about 53,000 clones, nearly 95% of them present only once. The material was CD4+ T cells from peripheral blood mononuclear cells, obtained in the third trimester of pregnancy. The receptor source for this set is a female donor with multiple sclerosis, enrolled in a pregnancy study. Both conserved end residues are part of each CDR3. A D gene is named only where the DNA matches it firmly. Clone size is given for some rows only: seen once, a few or many times, or a class if the clone is expanded.

abundance	j_gene	v_gene	d_gene	CDR3nt	CDR3aa
.	TRBJ1-1	TRBV5-5	.	TGTGCCAGCAGCTTGTGGGTAACAGATGAAGCTTTCTTT	CASSLWVTDEAFF
.	TRBJ1-5	TRBV5-6	.	TGTGCCAGCAGCTTGTTCAACTCCTTAAATCAGCCCCAGCATTTT	CASSLFNSLNQPQHF
.	TRBJ1-2	TRBV4-1	.	TGCGCCAGCAGCCAACTGGACAGTCGGTCTGCGAGAGGCTACACCTTC	CASSQLDSRSARGYTF
.	TRBJ2-7	TRBV9	.	TGTGCCAGCAGCGCCACAGGTAGCGAGCAGTACTTC	CASSATGSEQYF
.	TRBJ1-5	TRBV10-3	.	TGTGCCATCAGTGAGGATCGCAGGAATCAGCCCCAGCATTTT	CAISEDRRNQPQHF
.	TRBJ1-6	TRBV14	.	TGTGCCAGCAGCCAATCCAGGGGATGGACACCCCTCCACTTT	CASSQSRGWTPLHF
.	TRBJ1-5	TRBV5-4	.	TGTGCCAGCAGTTGGGGGCCCCACAATCAGCCCCAGCATTTT	CASSWGPHNQPQHF
.	TRBJ1-1	TRBV6-5	TRBD1	TGTGCCAGCAGTCCGGGACAGGGGGCAGCTGAAGCTTTCTTT	CASSPGQGAAEAFF
.	TRBJ1-2	TRBV18	.	TGTGCCAGCTCACCACCGGCCTCCGCGGTTGGGGGCTACACCTTC	CASSPPASAVGGYTF
.	TRBJ1-2	TRBV20-1	.	TGCAGTGCTAGAGATCTAAAGGGCTACACCTTC	CSARDLKGYTF
.	TRBJ2-4	TRBV6-5	.	TGTGCCAGCAGTTACCAGGCGGGCCCCGGGGTCATTCAGTACTTC	CASSYQAGPGVIQYF
.	TRBJ1-2	TRBV6-4	.	TGTGCCAGCCGAGACTGGGGCCGAGGCTACACCTTC	CASRDWGRGYTF
.	TRBJ2-3	TRBV2	.	TGTGCCAGCAGTGAACGGAGTTACACAGATACGCAGTATTTT	CASSERSYTDTQYF
once	TRBJ1-1	TRBV5-1	.	TGCGCCAGCAGCTCAACTCATCTCCGGAACACTGAAGCTTTCTTT	CASSSTHLRNTEAFF
.	TRBJ2-3	TRBV5-1	.	TGCGCCAGCAGCGGAGGGGGCGGGGGGACCAACACAGATACGCAGTATTTT	CASSGGGGGTNTDTQYF